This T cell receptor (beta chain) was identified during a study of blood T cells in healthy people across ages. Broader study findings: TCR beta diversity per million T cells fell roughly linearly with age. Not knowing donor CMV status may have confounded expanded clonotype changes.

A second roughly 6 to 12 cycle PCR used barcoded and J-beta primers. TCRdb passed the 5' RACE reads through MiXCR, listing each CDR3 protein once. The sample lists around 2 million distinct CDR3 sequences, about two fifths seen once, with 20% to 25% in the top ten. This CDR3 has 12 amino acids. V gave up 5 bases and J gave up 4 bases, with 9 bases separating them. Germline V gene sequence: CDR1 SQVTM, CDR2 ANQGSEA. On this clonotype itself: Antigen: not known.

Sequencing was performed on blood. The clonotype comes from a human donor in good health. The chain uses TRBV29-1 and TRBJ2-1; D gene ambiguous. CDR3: CSVRRRYNEQFF. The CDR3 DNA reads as TGCAGCGTTCGGCGTCGGTACAATGAGCAGTTCTTC.